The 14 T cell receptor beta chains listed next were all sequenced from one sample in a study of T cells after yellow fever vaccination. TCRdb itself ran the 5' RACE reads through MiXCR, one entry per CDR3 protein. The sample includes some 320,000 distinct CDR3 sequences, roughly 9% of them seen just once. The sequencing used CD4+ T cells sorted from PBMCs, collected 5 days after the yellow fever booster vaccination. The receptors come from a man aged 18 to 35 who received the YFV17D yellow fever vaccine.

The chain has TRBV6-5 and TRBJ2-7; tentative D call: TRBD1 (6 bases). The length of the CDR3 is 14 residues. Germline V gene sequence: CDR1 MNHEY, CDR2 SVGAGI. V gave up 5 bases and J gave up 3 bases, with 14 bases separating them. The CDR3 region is CASSRTRQDYEQYV. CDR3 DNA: TGTGCCAGCAGTCGCACTCGACAGGACTACGAGCAGTACGTC.

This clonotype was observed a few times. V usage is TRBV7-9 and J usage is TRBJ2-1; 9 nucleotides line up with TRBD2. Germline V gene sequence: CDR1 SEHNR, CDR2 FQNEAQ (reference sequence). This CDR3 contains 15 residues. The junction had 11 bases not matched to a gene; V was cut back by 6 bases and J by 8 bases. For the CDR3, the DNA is TGTGCCAGCAGTCCCCCAGCGGGGGGCAAAGATGAGCAGTTCTTC. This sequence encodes CASSPPAGGKDEQFF.

CDR3 protein: CASTRDGGSGNTEAFF. The DNA for the CDR3 is TGTGCCAGCACGAGGGACGGAGGGTCCGGCAACACTGAAGCTTTCTTT. The V call is TRBV6-2 or TRBV6-3, the J call TRBJ1-1, with a weak D call TRBD1 (5 bases). CDR1 and CDR2 (germline): MNHEY, SVGEGT. Trimming removed 7 bases from V and 2 bases from J, with 20 bases in between. This CDR3 is built from 16 residues.

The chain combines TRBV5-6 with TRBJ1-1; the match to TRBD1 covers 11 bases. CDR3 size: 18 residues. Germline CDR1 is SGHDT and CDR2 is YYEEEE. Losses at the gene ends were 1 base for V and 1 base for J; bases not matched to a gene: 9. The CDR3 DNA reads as TGTGCCAGCAGCTTGACCACGGACGGACAGGGGGCGAACACTGAAGCTTTCTTT. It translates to CASSLTTDGQGANTEAFF.

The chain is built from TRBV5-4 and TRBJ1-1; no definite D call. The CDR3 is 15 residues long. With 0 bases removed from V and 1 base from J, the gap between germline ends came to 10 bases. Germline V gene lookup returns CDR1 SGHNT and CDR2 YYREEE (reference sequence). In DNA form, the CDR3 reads TGTGCCAGCAGCTTGGACGGGAACAGGAACACTGAAGCTTTCTTT. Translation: CASSLDGNRNTEAFF. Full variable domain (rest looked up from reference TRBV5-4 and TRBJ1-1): ETGVTQSPTHLIKTRGQQVTLRCSSQSGHNTVSWYQQALGQGPQFIFQYYREEENGRGNFPPRFSGLQFPNYSSELNVNALELDDSALYLCASSLDGNRNTEAFFGQGTRLTVV.

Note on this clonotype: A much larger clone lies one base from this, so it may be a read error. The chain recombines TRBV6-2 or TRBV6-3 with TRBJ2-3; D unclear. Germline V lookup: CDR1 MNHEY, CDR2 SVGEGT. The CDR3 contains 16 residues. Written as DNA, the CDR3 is TGTGGCAGCAGTCCCTCTCGGTCCCGATCCCTAGATACGCAGTATTTT. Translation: CGSSPSRSRSLDTQYF.

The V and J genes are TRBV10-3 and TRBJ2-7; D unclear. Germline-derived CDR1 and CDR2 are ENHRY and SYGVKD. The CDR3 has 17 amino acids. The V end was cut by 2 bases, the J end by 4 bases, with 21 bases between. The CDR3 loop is CAISEPQVRLGIYEQYF. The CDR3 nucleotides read TGTGCCATCAGTGAGCCCCAGGTCCGCCTGGGGATTTACGAGCAGTACTTC.

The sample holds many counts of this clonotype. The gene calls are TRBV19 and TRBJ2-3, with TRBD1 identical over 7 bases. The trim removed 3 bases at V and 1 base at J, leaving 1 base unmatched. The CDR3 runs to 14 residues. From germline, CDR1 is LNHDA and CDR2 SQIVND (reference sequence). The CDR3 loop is CASSIQGGTDTQYF. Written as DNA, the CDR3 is TGTGCCAGTAGTATTCAGGGGGGCACAGATACGCAGTATTTT.

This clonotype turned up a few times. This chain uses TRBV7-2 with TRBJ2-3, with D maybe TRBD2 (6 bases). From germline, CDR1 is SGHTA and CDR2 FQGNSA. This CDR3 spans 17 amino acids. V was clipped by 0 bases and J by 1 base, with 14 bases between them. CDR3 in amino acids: CASSLALVGGGTDTQYF. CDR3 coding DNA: TGTGCCAGCAGCTTAGCTCTCGTGGGCGGGGGCACAGATACGCAGTATTTT.

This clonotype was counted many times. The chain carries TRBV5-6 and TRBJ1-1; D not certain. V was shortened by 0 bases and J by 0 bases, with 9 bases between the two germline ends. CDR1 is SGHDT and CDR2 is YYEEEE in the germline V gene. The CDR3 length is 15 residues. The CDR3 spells CASSLVATMNTEAFF. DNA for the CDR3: TGTGCCAGCAGCTTGGTAGCTACCATGAACACTGAAGCTTTCTTT.

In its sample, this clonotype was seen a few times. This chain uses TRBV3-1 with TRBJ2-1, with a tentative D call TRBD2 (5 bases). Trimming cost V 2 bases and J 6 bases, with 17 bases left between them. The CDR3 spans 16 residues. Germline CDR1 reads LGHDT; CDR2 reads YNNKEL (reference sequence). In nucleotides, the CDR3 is TGTGCCAGCAGCCAACACCTAGCCGCTCTAGGCAATGAGCAGTTCTTC. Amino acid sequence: CASSQHLAALGNEQFF.

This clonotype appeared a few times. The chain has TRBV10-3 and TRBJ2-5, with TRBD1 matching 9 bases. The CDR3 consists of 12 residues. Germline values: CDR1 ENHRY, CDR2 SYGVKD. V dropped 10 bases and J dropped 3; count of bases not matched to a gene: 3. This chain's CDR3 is CATRDREETQYF. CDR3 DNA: TGTGCCACCAGGGACAGGGAAGAGACCCAGTACTTC.

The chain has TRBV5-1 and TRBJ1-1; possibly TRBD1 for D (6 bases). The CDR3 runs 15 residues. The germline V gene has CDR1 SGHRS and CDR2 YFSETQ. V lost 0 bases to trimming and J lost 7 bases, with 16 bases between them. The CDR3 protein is CASSLASGVVGEAFF. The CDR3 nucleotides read TGCGCCAGCAGCTTGGCGTCAGGGGTGGTCGGTGAAGCTTTCTTT.

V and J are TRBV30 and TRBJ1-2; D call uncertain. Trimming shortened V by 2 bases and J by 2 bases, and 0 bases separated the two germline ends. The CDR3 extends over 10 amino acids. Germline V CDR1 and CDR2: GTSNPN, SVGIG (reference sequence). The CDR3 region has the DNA TGTGCCTGGAGTAACTATGGCTACACCTTC. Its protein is CAWSNYGYTF. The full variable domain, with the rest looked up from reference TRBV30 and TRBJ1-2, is SQTIHQWPATLVQPVGSPLSLECTVEGTSNPNLYWYRQAAGRGLQLLFYSVGIGQISSEVPQNLSASRPQDRQFILSSKKLLLSDSGFYLCAWSNYGYTFGSGTRLTVV.